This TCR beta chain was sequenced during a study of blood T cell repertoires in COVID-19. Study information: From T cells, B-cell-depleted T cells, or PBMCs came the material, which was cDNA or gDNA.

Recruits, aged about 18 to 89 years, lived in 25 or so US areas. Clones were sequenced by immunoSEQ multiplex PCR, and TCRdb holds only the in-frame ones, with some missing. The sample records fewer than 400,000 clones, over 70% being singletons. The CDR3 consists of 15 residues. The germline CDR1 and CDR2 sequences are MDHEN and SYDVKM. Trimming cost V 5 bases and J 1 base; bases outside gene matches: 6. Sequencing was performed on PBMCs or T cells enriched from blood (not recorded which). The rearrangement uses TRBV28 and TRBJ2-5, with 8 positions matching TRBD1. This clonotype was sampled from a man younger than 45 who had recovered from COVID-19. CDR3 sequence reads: CASSTPGGSQETQYF. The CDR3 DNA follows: TGTGCCAGCAGTACCCCAGGGGGCTCCCAAGAGACCCAGTACTTC.